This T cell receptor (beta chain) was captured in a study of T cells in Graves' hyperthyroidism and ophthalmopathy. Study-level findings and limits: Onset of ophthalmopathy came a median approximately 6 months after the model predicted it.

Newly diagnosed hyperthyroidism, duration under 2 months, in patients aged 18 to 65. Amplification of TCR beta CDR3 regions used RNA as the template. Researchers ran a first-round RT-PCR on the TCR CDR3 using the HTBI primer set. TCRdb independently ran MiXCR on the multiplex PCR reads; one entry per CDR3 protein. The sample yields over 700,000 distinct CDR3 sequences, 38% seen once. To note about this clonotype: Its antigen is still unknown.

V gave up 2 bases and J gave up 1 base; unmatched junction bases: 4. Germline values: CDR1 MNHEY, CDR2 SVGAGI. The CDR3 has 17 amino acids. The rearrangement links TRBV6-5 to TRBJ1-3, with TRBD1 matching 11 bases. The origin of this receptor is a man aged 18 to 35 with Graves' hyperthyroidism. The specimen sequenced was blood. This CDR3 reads CASSYLGTGGSGNTIYF. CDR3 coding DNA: TGTGCCAGCAGTTACCTAGGGACAGGGGGATCTGGAAACACCATATATTTT.